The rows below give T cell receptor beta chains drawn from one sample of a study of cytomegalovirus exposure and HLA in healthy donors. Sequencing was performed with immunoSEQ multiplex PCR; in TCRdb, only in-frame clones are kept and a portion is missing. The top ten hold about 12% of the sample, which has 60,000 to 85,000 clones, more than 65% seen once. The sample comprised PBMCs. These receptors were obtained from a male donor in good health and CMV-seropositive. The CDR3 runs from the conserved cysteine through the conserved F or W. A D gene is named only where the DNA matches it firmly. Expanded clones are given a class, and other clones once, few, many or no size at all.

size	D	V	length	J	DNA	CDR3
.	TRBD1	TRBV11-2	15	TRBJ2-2	TGTGCCAGCAGCACCGGGACAGCGAACACCGGGGAGCTGTTTTTT	CASSTGTANTGELFF
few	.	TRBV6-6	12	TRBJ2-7	TGTGCCAGCAGTTACAGCGCAGACGAGCAGTACTTC	CASSYSADEQYF
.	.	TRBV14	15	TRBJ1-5	TGTGCCAGCAGCCAAGGTCAGGGGAGCAATCAGCCCCAGCATTTT	CASSQGQGSNQPQHF
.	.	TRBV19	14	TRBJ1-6	TGTGCCAGTAGTACGACAGGAACGAATTCACCCCTCCACTTT	CASSTTGTNSPLHF
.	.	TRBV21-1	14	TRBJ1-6	TGTGCCAGCATACCCCCGGACAGGGGTTCACCCCTCCACTTT	CASIPPDRGSPLHF
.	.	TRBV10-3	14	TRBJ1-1	TGTGCCACCGAAGGCACGGGAGGGGGCACTGAAGCTTTCTTT	CATEGTGGGTEAFF
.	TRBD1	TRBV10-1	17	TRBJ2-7	TGCGCCAATTGGACAGGGGGAAGGATGGACGAATCCTACGAGCAGTACTTC	CANWTGGRMDESYEQYF
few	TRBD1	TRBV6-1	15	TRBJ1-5	TGTGCCAGCAGTAGGGACAGGGTCTCAAATCAGCCCCAGCATTTT	CASSRDRVSNQPQHF
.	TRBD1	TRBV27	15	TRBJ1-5	TGTGCCAGCAGTGGATGGGGACAGGGAGTCCAGCCCCAGCATTTT	CASSGWGQGVQPQHF
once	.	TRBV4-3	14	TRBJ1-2	TGCGCCAGCAGCCGACAGACTTCTAACTATGGCTACACCTTC	CASSRQTSNYGYTF
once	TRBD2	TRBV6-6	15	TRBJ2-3	TGTGCCAGCAGTTCTAGCGGGAAGGGAACAGATACGCAGTATTTT	CASSSSGKGTDTQYF
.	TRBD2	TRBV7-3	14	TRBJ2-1	TGTGCCAGCACTACGGGACTAGGAAGCAATGAGCAGTTCTTC	CASTTGLGSNEQFF
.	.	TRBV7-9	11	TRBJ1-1	TGTGCCAGCAGCACTCACACTGAAGCTTTCTTT	CASSTHTEAFF
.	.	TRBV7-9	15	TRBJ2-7	TGTGCCAGCAGCCCCCGGACAGCCGGAACCTACGAGCAGTACTTC	CASSPRTAGTYEQYF
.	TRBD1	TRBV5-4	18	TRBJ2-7	TGTGCCAGCAGCAAGCTTGGATCAAGAGCCAGGGGGCAGTACGAGCAGTACTTC	CASSKLGSRARGQYEQYF
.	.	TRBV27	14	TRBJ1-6	TGTGCCAGCAGTTTCGCGGTCAGTAATTCACCCCTCCACTTT	CASSFAVSNSPLHF
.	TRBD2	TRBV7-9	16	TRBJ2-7	TGTTCCAGCAGCTTAGGGATAGCGGGGGGGCTGGACGAGCAGTACTTC	CSSSLGIAGGLDEQYF
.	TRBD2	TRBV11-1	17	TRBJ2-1	TGTGCCAGCAGCGCAAGGACTAGCGGGAGGGCCGGCAATGAGCAGTTCTTC	CASSARTSGRAGNEQFF
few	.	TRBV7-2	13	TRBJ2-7	TGTGCCAGCAGCTCCCCCGGGGTCTACGAGCAGTACTTC	CASSSPGVYEQYF
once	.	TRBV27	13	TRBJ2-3	TGTGCCAGCAGCCGCCCGGGCACAGATACGCAGTATTTT	CASSRPGTDTQYF
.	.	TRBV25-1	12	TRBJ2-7	TGTGCCAGCAGTGAATTGGGGGGCGAGCAGTACTTC	CASSELGGEQYF
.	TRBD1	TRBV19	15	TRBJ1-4	TGTGCCAGTAGTAATTTGGGGACAGGGAATGAAAAACTGTTTTTT	CASSNLGTGNEKLFF
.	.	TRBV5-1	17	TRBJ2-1	TGCGCCAGCAGCCCTGGGGGGGCTCTTACGGGGTACAATGAGCAGTTCTTC	CASSPGGALTGYNEQFF
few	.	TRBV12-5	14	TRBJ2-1	TGTGCTAGTGGAGACAGGAATCTTTGGAATGAGCAGTTCTTC	CASGDRNLWNEQFF
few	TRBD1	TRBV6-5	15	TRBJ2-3	TGTGCCAGCAGAGCGCAGGGGGCGCACACAGATACGCAGTATTTT	CASRAQGAHTDTQYF
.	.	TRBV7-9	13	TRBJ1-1	TGTGCCAGCAGCTTAGCACGGGGCACTGAAGCTTTCTTT	CASSLARGTEAFF
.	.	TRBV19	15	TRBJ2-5	TGTGCCAGTAGTAAATGGGCCGGCACCCAAGAGACCCAGTACTTC	CASSKWAGTQETQYF
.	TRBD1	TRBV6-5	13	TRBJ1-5	TGTGCCAGCAGTAAACAGGGGAATCAGCCCCAGCATTTT	CASSKQGNQPQHF
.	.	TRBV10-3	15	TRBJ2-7	TGTGCCATCAGTGATATCGGGGTAAGCTCCTACGAGCAGTACTTC	CAISDIGVSSYEQYF
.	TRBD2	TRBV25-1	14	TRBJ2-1	TGTGCCAGCCTCGGGCTAGCGGATTACAATGAGCAGTTCTTC	CASLGLADYNEQFF
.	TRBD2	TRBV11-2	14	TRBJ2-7	TGTGCCAGCAGCATTAGCGGGGGCTCCTACGAGCAGTACTTC	CASSISGGSYEQYF
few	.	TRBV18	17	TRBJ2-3	TGTGCCAGCTCACATTCTACGGGGGGCCCTAGCACAGATACGCAGTATTTT	CASSHSTGGPSTDTQYF
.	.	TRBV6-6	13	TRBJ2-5	TGTGCCAGCAGCCACAGGGAGGGTGAGACCCAGTACTTC	CASSHREGETQYF
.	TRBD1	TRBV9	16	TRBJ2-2	TGTGCCAGCAGCGCACAACCGGACAGGCTCACCGGGGAGCTGTTTTTT	CASSAQPDRLTGELFF
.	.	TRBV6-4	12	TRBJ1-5	TGTGCCAGCAGACCCGAGAATCAGCCCCAGCATTTT	CASRPENQPQHF
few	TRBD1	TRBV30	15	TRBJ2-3	TGTGCCTGGAGTGTTGGAACAGGGGGCACAGATACGCAGTATTTT	CAWSVGTGGTDTQYF
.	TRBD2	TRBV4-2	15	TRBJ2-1	TGTGCCAGCAGCCGAGGACTAGCGGAATACAATGAGCAGTTCTTC	CASSRGLAEYNEQFF
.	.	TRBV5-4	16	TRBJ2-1	TGTGCCAGCAGCCCTCTGACTAACGGTAAACGAAATGAGCAGTTCTTC	CASSPLTNGKRNEQFF
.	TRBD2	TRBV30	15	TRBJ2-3	TGTGCCTGGAGTTCCGGGACTAGCAGCACAGATACGCAGTATTTT	CAWSSGTSSTDTQYF
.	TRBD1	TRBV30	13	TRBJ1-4	TGTGCCTGGGCGACAGGGACTAATGAAAAACTGTTTTTT	CAWATGTNEKLFF
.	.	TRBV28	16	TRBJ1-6	TGTGCCAGCAGCACGGACGGGAGCTCCTATAATTCACCCCTCCACTTT	CASSTDGSSYNSPLHF
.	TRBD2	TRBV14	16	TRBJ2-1	TGTGCCAGCAGCCCAGCTGCTAGCGGGGGCTACAATGAGCAGTTCTTC	CASSPAASGGYNEQFF
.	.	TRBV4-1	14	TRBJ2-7	TGCGCCAGCAGCCAAGGGCGGGCGGTCTACGAGCAGTACTTC	CASSQGRAVYEQYF
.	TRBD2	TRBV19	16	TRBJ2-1	TGTGCCAGTAGTGCCCGTTTAGCGGGAACCTACAATGAGCAGTTCTTC	CASSARLAGTYNEQFF
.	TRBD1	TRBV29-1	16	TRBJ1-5	TGCAGCGTGGGAGCCGGGACAGGTTCCAGCAATCAGCCCCAGCATTTT	CSVGAGTGSSNQPQHF
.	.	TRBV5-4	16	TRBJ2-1	TGTGCCAGCAGCCCCTCCAGCTCGACACCCTACAATGAGCAGTTCTTC	CASSPSSSTPYNEQFF
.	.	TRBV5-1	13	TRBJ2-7	TGCGCCAGCAGCCCACAGGGTAGGAACGAGCAGTACTTC	CASSPQGRNEQYF
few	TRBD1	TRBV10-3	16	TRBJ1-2	TGTGCCATCAGTGAGTTCGATAGGACAGGGACGTATGGCTACACCTTC	CAISEFDRTGTYGYTF
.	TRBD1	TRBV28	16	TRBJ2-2	TGTGCCAGCAGGGGGGCGGACAGGCTAAACACCGGGGAGCTGTTTTTT	CASRGADRLNTGELFF
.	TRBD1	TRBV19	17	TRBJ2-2	TGTGCCAGTAGTACCCCCGGGACAGGGGGAGGCACCGGGGAGCTGTTTTTT	CASSTPGTGGGTGELFF
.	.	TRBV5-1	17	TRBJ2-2	TGCGCCAGCAGCTTGGCAGTTGACCAGGTGAACACCGGGGAGCTGTTTTTT	CASSLAVDQVNTGELFF
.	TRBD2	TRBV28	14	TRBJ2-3	TGTGCCAGCAGTTTTACCCCTAGCGGGGATACGCAGTATTTT	CASSFTPSGDTQYF